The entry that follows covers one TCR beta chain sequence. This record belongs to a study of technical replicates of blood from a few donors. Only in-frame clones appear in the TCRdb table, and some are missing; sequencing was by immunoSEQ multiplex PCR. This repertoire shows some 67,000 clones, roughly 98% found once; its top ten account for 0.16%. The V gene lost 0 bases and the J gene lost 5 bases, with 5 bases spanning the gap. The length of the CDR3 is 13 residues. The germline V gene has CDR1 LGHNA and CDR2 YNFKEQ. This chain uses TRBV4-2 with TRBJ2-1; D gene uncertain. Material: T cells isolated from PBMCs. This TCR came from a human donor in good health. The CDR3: CASSQEINNEQFF. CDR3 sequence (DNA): TGTGCCAGCAGCCAAGAAATAAACAATGAGCAGTTCTTC.